Included here is one TCR beta chain sequence, with context. Antigen specificity is unknown. This sample was taken from a study of yellow fever vaccine responses in identical twins. Whole-study results and caveats: Vaccine-induced T cell responses in twins were reportedly observed to appear partly convergent, partly personalized.

The CDR3 loop spans 14 amino acids. Germline CDR1 SGHKS, CDR2 YYEKEE (reference sequence). V was shortened by 4 bases and J by 4 bases, with 14 bases between the two germline ends. TCRdb reprocessed the RT-PCR reads with MiXCR, giving one entry per CDR3 protein. The profile shows some 9,900 distinct CDR3 sequences, roughly 80% of them singletons. The TCR originated in a woman between 18 and 29 years old who received the yellow fever vaccine. The source material was T cells from blood (PBMCs), unsorted or a sorted subset (not recorded which), sampled before or after yellow fever vaccination (not recorded which). The chain couples TRBV5-5 to TRBJ1-2; no clear D gene. CDR3 in amino acids: CASSPGLASYGYTF. The CDR3, as DNA: TGTGCCAGCAGCCCCGGTTTGGCCAGCTATGGCTACACCTTC.